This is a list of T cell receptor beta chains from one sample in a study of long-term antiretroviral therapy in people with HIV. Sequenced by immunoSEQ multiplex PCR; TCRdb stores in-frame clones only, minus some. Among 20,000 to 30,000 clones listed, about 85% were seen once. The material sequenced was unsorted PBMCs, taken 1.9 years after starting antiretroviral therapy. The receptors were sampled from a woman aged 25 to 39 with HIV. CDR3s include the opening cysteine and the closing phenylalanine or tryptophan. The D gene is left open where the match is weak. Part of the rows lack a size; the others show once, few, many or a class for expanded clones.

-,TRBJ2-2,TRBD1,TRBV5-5,TGTGCCAGCAGCTTGGGTGCGAGGGGACAGGGGGCCGGGGAGCTGTTTTTT,CASSLGARGQGAGELFF
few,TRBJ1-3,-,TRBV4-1,TGCGCCAGCAGCCAAGGACAGAACTCTGGAAACACCATATATTTT,CASSQGQNSGNTIYF
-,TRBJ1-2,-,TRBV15,TGTGCCACCAGCAGAGTCATTCACACGAGTAGCTACACCTTC,CATSRVIHTSSYTF
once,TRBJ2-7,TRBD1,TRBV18,TGTGCCAGCTCGCCCGGGACAGGGCAAGGCGAGCAGTACTTC,CASSPGTGQGEQYF
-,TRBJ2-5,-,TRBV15,TGTGCCACCACCCCGACTTTTGGAATCGAAGAGGGGGAGACCCAGTACTTC,CATTPTFGIEEGETQYF
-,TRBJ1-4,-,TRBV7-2,TGTGCCAGCAGCTTAGGGGGAGGTACCGCTAATGAAAAACTGTTTTTT,CASSLGGGTANEKLFF
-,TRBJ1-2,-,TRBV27,TGTGCCAGCAGTCTCAATAGACGGGAATACACCTTC,CASSLNRREYTF
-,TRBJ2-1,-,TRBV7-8,TGTGCCAGCAGCTTAGTAGAAGGGAGAAATGAGCAGTTCTTC,CASSLVEGRNEQFF
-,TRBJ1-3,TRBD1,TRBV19,TGTGCCAGCCTTCAGACAGGGGGAAACACCATATATTTT,CASLQTGGNTIYF
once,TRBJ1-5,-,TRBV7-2,TGTGCCAGCAGCCCGGGGCCTAGCAATCAGCCCCAGCATTTT,CASSPGPSNQPQHF
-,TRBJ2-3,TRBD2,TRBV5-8,TGTGCCAGCAGCTCGAACCTCCTAGCGGGGGAATACGCTAGCACAGATACGCAGTATTTT,CASSSNLLAGEYASTDTQYF
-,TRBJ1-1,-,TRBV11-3,TGTGCCAGCAGCCCGGACCGTACCACTGAAGCTTTCTTT,CASSPDRTTEAFF
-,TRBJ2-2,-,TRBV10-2,TGCGCCGGGGCGGGGTACGACACCGGGGAGCTGTTTTTT,CAGAGYDTGELFF
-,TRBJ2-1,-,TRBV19,TGTGCCAGTAGTATATTACCGACCGGGAATGAGCAGTTCTTC,CASSILPTGNEQFF
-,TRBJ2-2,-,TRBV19,TGTGCCAGTAGTTATACCGGGGAGCTGTTTTTT,CASSYTGELFF
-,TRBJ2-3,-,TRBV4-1,TGCGCCAGCAGCCAAGACGATGGCACAGATACGCAGTATTTT,CASSQDDGTDTQYF